The 30 T cell receptor beta chains in this list originate from one sample, sequenced in a study of T cell responses to AZD1222 COVID-19 vaccine. Profiling relied on immunoSEQ multiplex PCR, and the TCRdb table lists in-frame clones only, not all of them. The repertoire holds approximately 260,000 clones, with 90% to 95% as singletons. This specimen consisted of peripheral blood, obtained on day 0 of AZD1222 vaccination. These receptors came from an adult in good health.

The V call is TRBV5-4, the J call TRBJ2-7; D remains ambiguous. The V end was cut by 4 bases, the J end by 5 bases, with 16 bases between. The CDR3 runs to 14 residues. Germline assignment: CDR1 SGHNT and CDR2 YYREEE (reference sequence). This CDR3 is CASSHRSRGDEQYF. For the CDR3, the DNA is TGTGCCAGCAGCCATCGGTCCCGTGGCGACGAGCAGTACTTC.

The CDR3 nucleotides are TGTGCCAGCAGCCAAGATGGGATACGGAACACTGAAGCTTTCTTT. Residues: CASSQDGIRNTEAFF. The rearrangement links TRBV3-1 (or the pseudogene TRBV3-2) to TRBJ1-1; D is ambiguous. The CDR3 is made up of 15 amino acids. Trimming shortened V by 0 bases and J by 1 base, and 9 bases separated the two germline ends. The germline V gene has CDR1 LGHDT and CDR2 YNNKEL (reference sequence).

The rearrangement links TRBV5-1 to TRBJ1-2; 9 nucleotides agree with TRBD1. The germline V gene encodes CDR1 SGHRS and CDR2 YFSETQ. V lost 3 bases to trimming and J lost 4 bases; unmatched junction nucleotides: 4. CDR3 length: 14 residues. The CDR3 sequence: CASSYTGGGYGYTF. CDR3 DNA: TGCGCCAGCAGCTATACAGGGGGCGGCTATGGCTACACCTTC.

The chain combines TRBV19 with TRBJ2-7, with D possibly being TRBD2 (6 bases). This CDR3 spans 13 amino acids. Deletions cut 3 bases from V and 5 bases from J, with 11 bases between. The germline V gene encodes CDR1 LNHDA and CDR2 SQIVND (reference sequence). In DNA, the CDR3 is TGTGCCAGTAGTATCGGGAGACCGGACGAGCAGTACTTC. Protein product: CASSIGRPDEQYF.

The genes are TRBV2 and TRBJ1-4; D gene ambiguous. CDR1 is SNHLY, CDR2 FYNNEI, per germline. This CDR3 region has 14 residues. With 6 bases removed from V and 0 bases from J, the gap between germline ends came to 8 bases. The CDR3 region is CASSRPTTNEKLFF. In DNA, the CDR3 is TGTGCCAGCAGCCGACCTACAACTAATGAAAAACTGTTTTTT.

The rearrangement joins TRBV28 to TRBJ2-7, with TRBD1 matching over 8 bases. The J segment lost 0 bases and the V segment lost 6 bases, leaving 7 bases of the junction unmatched. CDR3 length equals 15 residues. Looked up from germline, CDR1 is MDHEN and CDR2 is SYDVKM. The CDR3 bases are TGTGCCAGCAGCCCGACAGGGGCACTCTCCTACGAGCAGTACTTC. Residues: CASSPTGALSYEQYF.

This chain joins TRBV6-1 and TRBJ1-1; 7 bases map to TRBD1. Germline V gives CDR1 MNHNS, CDR2 SASEGT. CDR3 length: 15 residues. Germline trimming cut 1 base from V and 5 bases from J; bases unmatched to any gene: 7. The CDR3 DNA follows: TGTGCCAGCAGTGAAGGAATGGACAGGAGAACTGAAGCTTTCTTT. Residues: CASSEGMDRRTEAFF.

The gene calls are TRBV3-1 (or the pseudogene TRBV3-2) and TRBJ1-2, with 7 positions matching TRBD1. The CDR3 runs 14 residues. J was trimmed by 8 bases and V by 4 bases; bases with no gene match: 10. The germline CDR1 and CDR2 sequences are LGHDT and YNNKEL (reference sequence). CDR3 sequence (DNA): TGTGCCAGCAGCCCCCGGGGGACAGTGCGGGGCTACACCTTC. Amino acids: CASSPRGTVRGYTF.

This clone appeared a single time. V and J are TRBV27 and TRBJ2-2; D uncertain. CDR1 is MNHEY and CDR2 is SMNVEV in the germline V gene (reference sequence). This CDR3 has 13 residues. Trimming pared 0 bases from V and 7 bases from J, leaving 6 bases between. CDR3 DNA: TGTGCCAGCAGTTTATCGAACGGCGGGGAGCTGTTTTTT. This gives the protein CASSLSNGGELFF.

This chain joins TRBV4-3 and TRBJ2-1; D is unresolved. Germline V CDR1 and CDR2: LGHNA, YSLEER. This CDR3 has 15 amino acids. The V end lost 4 bases, the J end lost 0 bases, and 10 bases lay between the germline ends. CDR3 sequence: CASSRRVNSYNEQFF. The CDR3 nucleotides are TGCGCCAGCAGCCGTCGGGTAAACTCCTACAATGAGCAGTTCTTC.

The chain uses TRBV11-1 and TRBJ2-3; 7 bases are shared with TRBD1. V dropped 5 bases and J dropped 3; count of bases not matched to a gene: 8. Germline V gene sequence: CDR1 SGHAT, CDR2 FQDESV (reference sequence). CDR3 length equals 15 residues. This CDR3 reads CASSHRGRGTDTQYF. The DNA of the CDR3 is TGTGCCAGCAGCCACAGGGGCAGGGGGACAGATACGCAGTATTTT.

J is TRBJ2-7 and V is TRBV7-2; D unclear. V dropped 0 bases and J dropped 4 bases, with 7 bases sitting between them. The germline V gene encodes CDR1 SGHTA and CDR2 FQGNSA. The CDR3 spans 13 residues. The CDR3 DNA reads as TGTGCCAGCAGCTTAGCGCCTCTTTACGAGCAGTACTTC. It specifies CASSLAPLYEQYF.

The chain has TRBV29-1 and TRBJ2-3; 9 bases agree with TRBD1. Per germline, CDR1 SQVTM and CDR2 ANQGSEA. J was trimmed by 2 bases and V by 5 bases; bases with no gene match: 2. The CDR3 extends over 13 amino acids. The DNA of the CDR3 is TGCAGCGTTAACAGGGGGCTCACAGATACGCAGTATTTT. Translated: CSVNRGLTDTQYF.

The chain has TRBV5-1 and TRBJ2-7; no definite D call. The germline V gene encodes CDR1 SGHRS and CDR2 YFSETQ. Trimming removed 5 bases from V and 6 bases from J, with 15 bases in between. CDR3 size: 13 residues. This CDR3 reads CASRLEHSGEQYF. CDR3 in DNA: TGCGCCAGCAGGCTGGAGCACTCAGGCGAGCAGTACTTC.

V usage is TRBV5-1 and J usage is TRBJ1-3; D is undetermined. Germline values: CDR1 SGHRS, CDR2 YFSETQ. The V and J ends lost 3 bases and 0 bases respectively, with 10 bases between them. This CDR3 is 15 amino acids long. CDR3 sequence: CASSSAGYSGNTIYF. As DNA, the CDR3 is TGCGCCAGCAGCTCGGCCGGTTACTCTGGAAACACCATATATTTT.

The J gene is TRBJ1-1, the V gene TRBV18; no clear D gene. From germline, CDR1 is KGHSH and CDR2 LQKENI. Trimming cost V 3 bases and J 7 bases, with 15 bases left between them. This CDR3 spans 14 amino acids. The CDR3 is CASSPGDFDGEAFF. The CDR3 DNA follows: TGTGCCAGCTCACCGGGAGACTTCGACGGTGAAGCTTTCTTT.

The V gene is TRBV28, the J gene TRBJ1-1; 7 positions match TRBD1. The CDR3 loop spans 15 amino acids. Germline V lookup: CDR1 MDHEN, CDR2 SYDVKM. J lost 5 bases, V lost 5 bases, and 11 bases had no gene match. Here the CDR3 DNA reads TGTGCCAGCAGTGCCTCAGGGGGAAGTAGAACTGAAGCTTTCTTT. Protein sequence: CASSASGGSRTEAFF.

The chain carries TRBV4-3 and TRBJ1-6; 10 bases align to TRBD1. V gave up 0 bases and J gave up 9 bases; unmatched junction bases: 5. The V gene's germline CDR1 is LGHNA and CDR2 YSLEER. This CDR3 is 16 amino acids long. Here the CDR3 reads CASSQDLRTGGSPLHF. As DNA, the CDR3 is TGCGCCAGCAGCCAAGATCTTCGGACAGGGGGTTCACCCCTCCACTTT.

This chain connects TRBV18 to TRBJ2-7; D is unresolved. Trimming took 2 bases from V and 2 from J, leaving 10 bases between them. From germline, CDR1 is KGHSH and CDR2 LQKENI. The CDR3 extends over 14 amino acids. The CDR3 DNA reads TGTGCCAGCTCACCAGGGTCACAGACCTACGAGCAGTACTTC. Its protein product is CASSPGSQTYEQYF.

This sequence joins TRBV4-1 and TRBJ2-7; 9 bases map to TRBD1. V shed 0 bases, J shed 4 bases, and the junction held 10 bases outside the gene matches. The CDR3 is 17 amino acids. The germline CDR1 and CDR2 sequences are MGHRA and YSYEKL. CDR3 amino acids: CASSQDGAGQGIYEQYF. CDR3 sequence (DNA): TGCGCCAGCAGCCAAGACGGGGCGGGACAGGGCATTTACGAGCAGTACTTC.

In regard to this clone: An end of the junction differs from the germline gene, which may be a read error. This sequence joins TRBV12-3 or TRBV12-4 and TRBJ1-5, with no clear D. The CDR3 is made up of 13 amino acids. CDR3 nucleotide sequence: TGTGCCAGCAGTTTGAGACAAGATCAGCCCCGGCATTTT. Encoded protein: CASSLRQDQPRHF.

The chain carries TRBV28 and TRBJ1-5; unclear D gene. Trimming pared 5 bases from V and 3 bases from J, leaving 14 bases between. In germline, CDR1 is MDHEN, CDR2 SYDVKM. This CDR3 is built from 15 residues. The CDR3 region is CASSRRWSDNQPQHF. The CDR3 nucleotides are TGTGCCAGCAGTCGAAGGTGGTCAGACAATCAGCCCCAGCATTTT.

V gene TRBV6-1 combines with J gene TRBJ1-6, with no clear D. The CDR3 sequence is 13 residues long. Trimming removed 2 bases from V and 10 bases from J, with 9 bases in between. Germline CDR1 MNHNS, CDR2 SASEGT. CDR3 amino acids: CASSERHASPLHF. The CDR3 nucleotides are TGTGCCAGCAGTGAACGTCACGCATCACCCCTCCACTTT.

This chain links TRBV28 with TRBJ1-1; no clear D gene. V was shortened by 6 bases and J by 4 bases, with 12 bases between the two germline ends. CDR3 length: 13 residues. The germline CDR1 and CDR2 sequences are MDHEN and SYDVKM. CDR3 bases: TGTGCCAGCAGAGAGAGGGTGGGCACTGAAGCTTTCTTT. It codes for CASRERVGTEAFF.

The chain employs TRBV7-7 and TRBJ2-5; 8 bases fit TRBD2. The CDR3 spans 16 residues. CDR1 is SSHAT and CDR2 is FNYEAQ in the germline V gene (reference sequence). The trim removed 5 bases at V and 4 bases at J, leaving 12 bases unmatched. CDR3 coding DNA: TGTGCCAGCAGCCCCCAGAGGGCGGGAGGAGGAGAGACCCAGTACTTC. This translates into CASSPQRAGGGETQYF.

The chain employs TRBV5-4 and TRBJ2-7; a weak D match, TRBD1 (5 bases). Germline CDR1 SGHNT, CDR2 YYREEE (reference sequence). The CDR3 totals 13 residues. V was pared by 1 base and J by 5 bases, with 10 bases between. CDR3 in DNA: TGTGCCAGCAGCTTGAAAGGGGTTGACGAGCAGTACTTC. Translating gives CASSLKGVDEQYF.

The rearrangement uses TRBV7-9 and TRBJ1-4; D is uncertain. Per germline, CDR1 SEHNR and CDR2 FQNEAQ (reference sequence). V was shortened by 3 bases and J by 8 bases, with 10 bases between the two germline ends. The CDR3 is 13 amino acids. The CDR3 bases are TGTGCCAGCAGCTTCGACGCAAGGGAAAAACTGTTTTTT. It codes for CASSFDAREKLFF.

The V gene is TRBV27, the J gene TRBJ2-1; 10 bases fit TRBD2. With 3 bases clipped from V and 5 bases from J, the junction kept 4 bases outside the gene matches. The CDR3 spans 15 residues. Germline V gene lookup returns CDR1 MNHEY and CDR2 SMNVEV (reference sequence). The CDR3 here is CASSFALAGDNEQFF. The CDR3 region has the DNA TGTGCCAGCAGTTTTGCCCTAGCGGGGGACAATGAGCAGTTCTTC.

CDR3 residues: CASENMGNTGELFF. DNA for the CDR3: TGCGCCAGCGAGAACATGGGGAACACCGGGGAGCTGTTTTTT. The rearrangement links TRBV5-1 to TRBJ2-2, with unresolved D. The CDR3 extends over 14 amino acids. CDR1 and CDR2 (germline): SGHRS, YFSETQ. Trimming removed 7 bases at V and 1 base at J, with 11 bases between.

This chain links TRBV27 with TRBJ2-3; D unclear. The CDR3 spans 16 residues. CDR1 and CDR2 (germline): MNHEY, SMNVEV (reference sequence). V was trimmed by 4 bases and J by 6 bases, leaving 20 bases between them. The CDR3 is CASSSRVDRAPDTQYF. CDR3 nucleotide sequence: TGTGCCAGCAGTTCCCGGGTCGATAGGGCCCCGGATACGCAGTATTTT.